This record covers a single TCR beta chain. As originally analysed: Amplifying reference gene primers gave estimates of nucleated cell counts. Method: immunoSEQ multiplex PCR; TCRdb's copy keeps in-frame clones and lacks some. V, J and clone size are those of that table, while D and trimming were read from the DNA. This sample has some 73,000 clones, with approximately 83% found just once. This entry belongs to a study of blood T cell repertoires in COVID-19. Germline-derived CDR1 and CDR2 are SGHVS and FNYEAQ. V shed 5 bases, J shed 1 base, and the junction held 9 bases outside the gene matches. The CDR3 loop spans 16 amino acids.

The source is a human donor in a cohort sampled during active COVID-19. Sequenced input: peripheral blood. The chain combines TRBV7-6 with TRBJ1-1, with TRBD1 identical over 8 bases. The CDR3 reads CASSGGARGPNTEAFF. In DNA form, the CDR3 reads TGTGCCAGCAGCGGTGGTGCCAGGGGGCCGAACACTGAAGCTTTCTTT.